These 2 T cell receptor beta chains originate from one sample sequenced in a study of CD8 T cells in ankylosing spondylitis. TCRdb used MiXCR to reprocess the 5' RACE reads, holding one entry per CDR3 protein. The table shows about 52,000 distinct CDR3 sequences, with 6.5% to 8% occurring only once. Sequenced input: blood, either unsorted or a sorted T cell fraction (not recorded which). These TCRs come from a female donor with ankylosing spondylitis or in good health (not recorded which).

This clonotype was seen at least ten times. The J gene is TRBJ2-7, the V gene TRBV6-5, with D possibly TRBD1 on 5 matching bases. CDR3 length: 15 residues. Per the germline V gene, CDR1 is MNHEY and CDR2 is SVGAGI. V gave up 2 bases and J gave up 2 bases, with 13 bases separating them. The CDR3 DNA follows: TGTGCCAGCAGTTACCCCGGACAAGCCGCCTACGAGCAGTACTTC. Translation gives CASSYPGQAAYEQYF.

The table lists this clonotype with many counts. The V gene is TRBV7-2, the J gene TRBJ2-7, with TRBD2 as a possible D gene (6 bases). The CDR3 totals 14 residues. Between the trimmed V and J ends, which lost 5 bases and 1 base, there was a span of 12 bases. The germline CDR1 and CDR2 sequences are SGHTA and FQGNSA. DNA for the CDR3: TGTGCCAGCAGCCGCGAGCGGGCTTCCTACGAGCAGTACGTC. Amino acid sequence: CASSRERASYEQYV.